This TCR beta chain originates from a study of blood T cell repertoires in COVID-19. As for the study in general: PBMCs, B-cell-depleted T cells, or T cells were the source of the cDNA or gDNA that made up the material.

As originally analysed: Nucleated cell counts were estimated from reference gene primer amplification. Profiling relied on immunoSEQ multiplex PCR, and the TCRdb table lists in-frame clones only, not all of them. V and J calls plus clone size are reproduced from that table; the DNA served to infer D and trimming. This sample has 110,000 to 150,000 clones, with about three quarters found just once. Germline V gives CDR1 SGHTA, CDR2 FQGNSA. The CDR3 runs to 18 residues. Regarding this clone: A junction boundary mismatches the germline segment, possibly from a read error.

The sequence was obtained from a woman aged 60-70 years with acute or convalescent COVID-19. The chain couples TRBV7-2 to TRBJ2-3; 8 nucleotides agree with TRBD2. Material: peripheral blood. CDR3 sequence reads: CASRLGRLARKTADTQYF. The CDR3 DNA reads as TGTGCCAGCAGGTTAGGGCGACTAGCGCGGAAAACGGCAGATACGCAGTATTTT.